Presented here are 16 T cell receptor beta chains from one specimen sequenced in a study of blood T cell repertoires in COVID-19. Measured with immunoSEQ multiplex PCR; TCRdb has only the in-frame clones, and not every one. The sample shows 190,000 or so clones, around 87% of them seen only once. Sequenced sample: peripheral blood. These receptors were obtained from a middle-aged man with active or convalescent COVID-19.

This clone was recorded once. V usage is TRBV27 and J usage is TRBJ2-7; D perhaps matches TRBD2 (6 bases). Germline loops: CDR1 MNHEY, CDR2 SMNVEV (reference sequence). The CDR3 consists of 15 residues. The V gene lost 5 bases and the J gene lost 2 bases, with 16 bases spanning the gap. The CDR3 protein is CASSKVGTLTYEQYF. The CDR3 coding sequence is TGTGCCAGCAGTAAAGTCGGGACTCTCACCTACGAGCAGTACTTC.

J is TRBJ1-5 and V is TRBV19; 12 bases map to TRBD1. J gave up 4 bases and V 3 bases, and 4 bases lay outside the gene matches. The CDR3 sequence is 16 residues long. Germline V gene lookup returns CDR1 LNHDA and CDR2 SQIVND (reference sequence). The CDR3 nucleotides read TGTGCCAGTAGTATCATGGGACAGGGGGCGAATCAGCCCCAGCATTTT. It encodes CASSIMGQGANQPQHF.

DNA of the CDR3: TGTGCCAGCAGTTTCACGGGTTCTTCCTACAATGAGCAGTTCTTC. Its translation is CASSFTGSSYNEQFF. The V call is TRBV28, the J call TRBJ2-1; D is uncertain. The germline V gene has CDR1 MDHEN and CDR2 SYDVKM. V lost 3 bases and J lost 1, with 10 bases in between. The CDR3 has 15 residues.

The genes are TRBV5-6 and TRBJ2-7; TRBD1 aligns across 10 bases. Germline values: CDR1 SGHDT, CDR2 YYEEEE. J gave up 7 bases and V 2 bases, and 6 bases lay outside the gene matches. CDR3 length: 14 amino acids. The DNA for the CDR3 is TGTGCCAGCAGCTTCCGGGACAGGGGAGGGGAGCAGTACTTC. Its translation is CASSFRDRGGEQYF.

The gene calls are TRBV27 and TRBJ1-5; 7 bases are a match to TRBD1. The trim removed 5 bases at V and 15 bases at J, leaving 7 bases unmatched. Germline values: CDR1 MNHEY, CDR2 SMNVEV (reference sequence). CDR3 length equals 11 residues. CDR3 loop: CASSTGQAWHF. CDR3 DNA: TGTGCCAGCAGTACCGGACAGGCATGGCATTTT.

The chain employs TRBV20-1 and TRBJ1-1; TRBD1 is a possible D gene (5 bases). Germline V gene lookup returns CDR1 DFQATT and CDR2 SNEGSKA (reference sequence). CDR3 size: 11 residues. V was cut by 5 bases and J by 8 bases, with 12 bases left in between. CDR3 sequence: CSARTTTEAFF. CDR3 in DNA: TGCAGTGCTCGGACAACTACAGAAGCTTTCTTT.

This rearrangement joins TRBV3-1 (or the pseudogene TRBV3-2) to TRBJ1-4; D might be TRBD1 (6 bases). Trimming left V 6 bases short and J 1 base short, with 9 bases between. This CDR3 has 14 amino acids. CDR1 is LGHDT, CDR2 YNNKEL, per germline (reference sequence). The CDR3 here is CASRGAGTNEKLFF. DNA of the CDR3: TGTGCCAGCAGGGGGGCCGGAACTAATGAAAAACTGTTTTTT.

This clone was detected only once. The chain joins TRBV19 to TRBJ1-1; D is unclear. V dropped 8 bases and J dropped 1 base, with 14 bases sitting between them. This CDR3 spans 14 amino acids. Germline V gene lookup returns CDR1 LNHDA and CDR2 SQIVND (reference sequence). For the CDR3, the DNA is TGTGCCAGTTCTCGCACAGTCTCGAACACTGAAGCTTTCTTT. Translation: CASSRTVSNTEAFF.

The chain recombines TRBV29-1 with TRBJ1-1; tentative D call: TRBD1 (5 bases). The germline V and J ends were trimmed by 4 bases and 3 bases, with 12 bases remaining between them. This CDR3 region has 13 residues. Germline values: CDR1 SQVTM, CDR2 ANQGSEA. DNA of the CDR3: TGCAGCGTTGTTAAGGGGACTCACACTGAAGCTTTCTTT. This sequence encodes CSVVKGTHTEAFF.

The J gene is TRBJ2-2, the V gene TRBV30, with a tentative D call TRBD2 (5 bases). From germline, CDR1 is GTSNPN and CDR2 SVGIG (reference sequence). The length of the CDR3 is 14 residues. The V and J ends lost 3 bases and 5 bases respectively, with 13 bases between them. This CDR3 is CAWRPGVLTGELFF. CDR3 bases: TGTGCCTGGAGGCCCGGGGTGCTGACCGGGGAGCTGTTTTTT.

The table lists this clone with a few counts. J is TRBJ2-7 and V is TRBV4-1; no definite D call. CDR1 is MGHRA, CDR2 YSYEKL, per germline. The CDR3 has 16 amino acids. Trimming pared 3 bases from V and 2 bases from J, leaving 17 bases between. The CDR3 protein is CASSHNPGQRTYEQYF. CDR3 nucleotides: TGCGCCAGCAGCCATAATCCGGGTCAACGTACCTACGAGCAGTACTTC.

The V call is TRBV9, the J call TRBJ1-1, with TRBD1 as a possible D gene (6 bases). Germline V gene lookup returns CDR1 SGDLS and CDR2 YYNGEE. V dropped 4 bases and J dropped 3 bases, with 16 bases sitting between them. The CDR3 sequence is 15 residues long. CDR3 nucleotides: TGTGCCAGCAGCTCTAAGCTAGGGGGAGACACTGAAGCTTTCTTT. Its protein product is CASSSKLGGDTEAFF. Combining the CDR3 with reference TRBV9 and TRBJ1-1 gives the whole variable domain DSGVTQTPKHLITATGQRVTLRCSPRSGDLSVYWYQQSLDQGLQFLIQYYNGEERAKGNILERFSAQQFPDLHSELNLSSLELGDSALYFCASSSKLGGDTEAFFGQGTRLTVV.

J is TRBJ1-1 and V is TRBV10-3; 8 bases match TRBD1. CDR1 is ENHRY, CDR2 SYGVKD, per germline. V lost 10 bases, J lost 1 base, and 5 bases stayed unmatched. The CDR3 covers 13 residues. This CDR3 reads CATQTGANTEAFF. The CDR3 region has the DNA TGTGCCACCCAGACAGGGGCGAACACTGAAGCTTTCTTT.

The chain recombines TRBV6-6 with TRBJ2-2; 8 positions match TRBD2. The CDR3 has 13 residues. The germline V gene has CDR1 MNHNY and CDR2 SVGAGI (reference sequence). V gave up 10 bases and J gave up 3 bases; unmatched junction bases: 4. This CDR3 reads CATRGGYTGELFF. The DNA of the CDR3 is TGTGCCACCCGGGGGGGATACACCGGGGAGCTGTTTTTT.

The CDR3 DNA reads TGTGCCAGCAGGGACAGACGTAATTCACCCCTCCACTTT. Translated, it gives CASRDRRNSPLHF. The chain has TRBV6-5 and TRBJ1-6, with D perhaps matching TRBD1 (6 bases). The CDR3 extends over 13 amino acids. The V end was cut by 6 bases, the J end by 6 bases, with 9 bases between. Germline assignment: CDR1 MNHEY and CDR2 SVGAGI.

The chain employs TRBV30 and TRBJ1-5; 9 bases are a match to TRBD1. Germline V CDR1 and CDR2: GTSNPN, SVGIG (reference sequence). The CDR3 spans 16 residues. J was trimmed by 4 bases and V by 2 bases; bases with no gene match: 9. The DNA for the CDR3 is TGTGCCTGGAGTACGAGACAGGGGGTCTTTAATCAGCCCCAGCATTTT. Its translation: CAWSTRQGVFNQPQHF. Complete variable domain (other parts from reference TRBV30 and TRBJ1-5): SQTIHQWPATLVQPVGSPLSLECTVEGTSNPNLYWYRQAAGRGLQLLFYSVGIGQISSEVPQNLSASRPQDRQFILSSKKLLLSDSGFYLCAWSTRQGVFNQPQHFGDGTRLSIL.